What follows are 27 T cell receptor beta chains derived from one specimen sequenced in a study of CD8 T cells in ankylosing spondylitis. TCRdb reprocessed the 5' RACE reads with MiXCR, giving one entry per CDR3 protein. The table has hundreds of thousands of distinct CDR3 sequences, more than 20% seen once. The material sequenced was blood, either unsorted or a sorted T cell fraction (not recorded which). The origin of the receptors is a male donor with ankylosing spondylitis or in good health (not recorded which).

This clonotype was seen a handful of times. This chain uses TRBV6-2 or TRBV6-3 with TRBJ1-1; D is ambiguous. The CDR3 sequence is 14 residues long. Trimming took off 4 bases at V and 3 bases at J, with 12 bases between the two ends. The V gene's germline CDR1 is MNHEY and CDR2 SVGEGT. The CDR3 nucleotides read TGTGCCAGCAGTTTCACGGGAGATTACACTGAAGCTTTCTTT. This codes for CASSFTGDYTEAFF.

This clonotype was detected only a few times. This chain uses TRBV5-5 with TRBJ2-5, with 11 nucleotides matching TRBD2. The junction had 5 bases not matched to a gene; V was cut back by 3 bases and J by 4 bases. This CDR3 contains 15 residues. Germline V CDR1 and CDR2: SGHKS, YYEKEE (reference sequence). CDR3 DNA: TGTGCCAGCAGCTACGGGACTAGCGGTGGAGAGACCCAGTACTTC. Translating gives CASSYGTSGGETQYF.

This chain connects TRBV6-1 to TRBJ2-2; the D gene is possibly TRBD1 (7 bases). This CDR3 contains 19 residues. CDR1 and CDR2 (germline): MNHNS, SASEGT. Deletions cut 6 bases from V and 5 bases from J, with 28 bases between. The CDR3: CASSQAPSGGLLLTGELFF. The DNA for the CDR3 is TGTGCCAGCAGCCAAGCCCCCTCAGGGGGGCTCCTTTTAACCGGGGAGCTGTTTTTT.

The CDR3 sequence: CASSSTGAGEQYF. The DNA of the CDR3 is TGTGCCAGCAGTTCCACCGGCGCCGGCGAGCAGTACTTC. The rearrangement uses TRBV6-2 or TRBV6-3 and TRBJ2-7; D remains unclear. Germline V gene lookup returns CDR1 MNHEY and CDR2 SVGEGT. The CDR3 is 13 residues long. V gave up 4 bases and J gave up 6 bases, with 13 bases separating them.

This clonotype was seen a handful of times. This rearrangement joins TRBV20-1 to TRBJ2-1; D uncertain. Germline CDR1 DFQATT, CDR2 SNEGSKA (reference sequence). The V end was cut by 3 bases, the J end by 4 bases, with 7 bases between. The CDR3 sequence is 12 residues long. The CDR3 DNA reads TGCAGTGCTAGTAGCACATACAATGAGCAGTTCTTC. Translated, it gives CSASSTYNEQFF.

The table lists this clonotype with a few counts. V is TRBV19 and J is TRBJ2-5, with D tentatively TRBD2 (7 bases). The V gene lost 4 bases and the J gene lost 2 bases, with 11 bases spanning the gap. The germline V gene has CDR1 LNHDA and CDR2 SQIVND (reference sequence). The CDR3 runs to 14 residues. CDR3 DNA sequence: TGTGCCAGTAGTAACGGGGGGCGACAAGAGACCCAGTACTTC. Its protein is CASSNGGRQETQYF.

This chain joins TRBV3-1 and TRBJ2-7; possibly TRBD2 for D (5 bases). The germline gives CDR1 LGHDT, CDR2 YNNKEL (reference sequence). Trimming took off 0 bases at V and 3 bases at J, with 15 bases between the two ends. This CDR3 has 16 residues. The CDR3 region has the DNA TGTGCCAGCAGCCAAGAGTTGGCGGAGGTCTTCTACGAGCAGTACTTC. Its translation is CASSQELAEVFYEQYF.

Concerning this clonotype: At one boundary the junction diverges from the germline segment, which might be a read error. The rearrangement uses TRBV12-3 or TRBV12-4 and TRBJ2-4; 11 bases align to TRBD2. This CDR3 spans 18 amino acids. The CDR3 is CTSSLVLAGGLAKNIQYF. DNA for the CDR3: TGTACCAGCAGTTTAGTTCTAGCGGGGGGACTAGCCAAAAACATTCAGTACTTC.

This clonotype has just a few counts. This chain connects TRBV14 to TRBJ2-7, with a possible D match to TRBD1 (5 bases). Germline CDR1 reads SGHDN; CDR2 reads FVKESK. Trimming stripped 0 bases from V and 9 bases from J, with 21 bases between. This CDR3 has 16 amino acids. CDR3: CASSQDYGKGALGQYF. The CDR3, as DNA: TGTGCCAGCAGCCAAGATTACGGTAAAGGGGCCCTTGGGCAGTACTTC. Combining the CDR3 with reference TRBV14 and TRBJ2-7 gives the whole variable domain EAGVTQFPSHSVIEKGQTVTLRCDPISGHDNLYWYRRVMGKEIKFLLHFVKESKQDESGMPNNRFLAERTGGTYSTLKVQPAELEDSGVYFCASSQDYGKGALGQYFGPGTRLTVT.

This rearrangement joins TRBV11-2 to TRBJ2-3; 13 nucleotides match TRBD2. V shed 6 bases and J 1 base; nucleotides not matched to a gene: 4. The germline CDR1 and CDR2 sequences are SGHAT and FQNNGV. This CDR3 comprises 16 residues. The CDR3 sequence: CASRSGLAGGTDTQYF. In DNA, the CDR3 is TGTGCCAGCAGATCTGGACTAGCGGGGGGCACAGATACGCAGTATTTT.

This clonotype was counted ten times or more. The V gene is TRBV15, the J gene TRBJ2-1; D uncertain. Germline V gene data show CDR1 as LNHNV and CDR2 as YYDKDF (reference sequence). This CDR3 has 13 amino acids. Trimming shortened V by 2 bases and J by 11 bases, and 13 bases separated the two germline ends. CDR3 amino acids: CATSRTTKTQQFF. Written as DNA, the CDR3 is TGTGCCACCAGCAGAACTACTAAGACCCAGCAGTTCTTC.

This clonotype was seen a handful of times. This chain uses TRBV4-2 with TRBJ2-2; 10 bases agree with TRBD1. This CDR3 comprises 18 residues. V trimming: 3 bases; J trimming: 6 bases; junction bases outside the gene matches: 13. Germline CDR1 and CDR2: LGHNA and YNFKEQ. CDR3 amino acids: CASSQRTGGDVLAGELFF. CDR3 DNA sequence: TGTGCCAGCAGCCAGCGGACAGGGGGTGACGTTTTGGCCGGGGAGCTGTTTTTT.

The gene calls are TRBV4-1 and TRBJ2-4; D not resolved. The germline CDR1 and CDR2 sequences are MGHRA and YSYEKL. This CDR3 contains 15 residues. The ends were cut back, 3 bases at V and 0 bases at J, with 9 bases in the middle. The DNA for the CDR3 is TGCGCCAGCAGCCACCCAGGAGTAGCCAAAAACATTCAGTACTTC. This translates into CASSHPGVAKNIQYF.

The chain is built from TRBV7-9 and TRBJ2-7; D not resolved. The germline CDR1 and CDR2 sequences are SEHNR and FQNEAQ (reference sequence). The CDR3 sequence is 15 residues long. V lost 5 bases and J lost 7, with 21 bases in between. The CDR3 DNA follows: TGTGCCAGCAGCCCAAGGACGGGCCTCATCGGAGAGCAGTACTTC. It is translated as CASSPRTGLIGEQYF.

This clonotype occurred many times. This chain's CDR3 is CASSFGSTIYF. CDR3 DNA: TGTGCCAGCAGTTTTGGAAGTACCATATATTTT. The chain employs TRBV12-3 or TRBV12-4 and TRBJ1-3; D unresolved. Trimming stripped 3 bases from V and 10 bases from J, with 7 bases between. The CDR3 sequence is 11 residues long.

The rearrangement joins TRBV7-9 to TRBJ1-1; D unclear. V lost 5 bases and J 4 bases, leaving 11 bases between the germline ends. Looked up from germline, CDR1 is SEHNR and CDR2 is FQNEAQ (reference sequence). The CDR3 extends over 13 amino acids. The CDR3 nucleotides read TGTGCCAGCAGCCTAGAGGCGGGCACTGAAGCTTTCTTT. Translation: CASSLEAGTEAFF. Supplemented by reference TRBV7-9 and TRBJ1-1, the full variable domain reads DTGVSQNPRHKITKRGQNVTFRCDPISEHNRLYWYRQTLGQGPEFLTYFQNEAQLEKSRLLSDRFSAERPKGSFSTLEIQRTEQGDSAMYLCASSLEAGTEAFFGQGTRLTVV.

This rearrangement joins TRBV13 to TRBJ2-7; the match to TRBD1 covers 7 bases. CDR1 PRHDT and CDR2 FYEKMQ come from the germline V gene (reference sequence). The CDR3 covers 14 residues. J was trimmed by 9 bases and V by 4 bases; bases with no gene match: 12. The CDR3 is CASSSGTANYVQYF. CDR3 nucleotide sequence: TGTGCCAGCAGCTCGGGGACAGCAAATTATGTGCAGTACTTC.

This clonotype was counted between two and nine times. V usage is TRBV10-3 and J usage is TRBJ2-7; D assignment may be TRBD1 or TRBD2 (5 bases each). The CDR3 consists of 15 residues. V was clipped by 2 bases and J by 5 bases, with 16 bases between them. CDR1 and CDR2 from the germline V gene are ENHRY and SYGVKD. The CDR3 sequence: CAISEGQGVRNEQYF. DNA for the CDR3: TGTGCCATCAGTGAGGGGCAGGGAGTGCGCAACGAGCAGTACTTC.

In its sample, this clonotype was seen a few times. This chain connects TRBV20-1 to TRBJ2-5, with 9 bases fitting TRBD1. The ends lost 6 bases at V and 3 bases at J; junction bases unmatched: 11. The germline V gene has CDR1 DFQATT and CDR2 SNEGSKA (reference sequence). The CDR3 length is 15 residues. The CDR3 loop reads CSAPDGDRVEETQYF. CDR3 nucleotides: TGCAGTGCCCCAGACGGGGACAGGGTAGAAGAGACCCAGTACTTC.

The chain links TRBV27 to TRBJ2-1; 9 bases are shared with TRBD2. With V trimmed by 1 base and J by 3 bases, 4 bases remained unmatched. Per the germline V gene, CDR1 is MNHEY and CDR2 is SMNVEV (reference sequence). CDR3 length: 16 residues. CDR3 DNA sequence: TGTGCCAGCAGTTTATGGGTAGCGGGGGTCTACAATGAGCAGTTCTTC. Translation gives CASSLWVAGVYNEQFF.

The chain couples TRBV12-3 or TRBV12-4 to TRBJ1-5; 9 nucleotides line up with TRBD1. V shed 4 bases and J 1 base; nucleotides not matched to a gene: 2. The CDR3 length is 15 residues. The CDR3: CASSSGTGSNQPQHF. CDR3 nucleotides: TGTGCCAGCAGTTCAGGGACAGGGAGCAATCAGCCCCAGCATTTT.

This clonotype was counted between two and nine times. The V and J genes are TRBV5-1 and TRBJ1-5, with 8 bases fitting TRBD1. CDR1 and CDR2 (germline): SGHRS, YFSETQ. The CDR3 loop spans 16 amino acids. The junction had 13 bases not matched to a gene; V was cut back by 7 bases and J by 4 bases. In DNA form, the CDR3 reads TGCGCCAGCCTCCGGTTACAGGGGGTGAAAAATCAGCCCCAGCATTTT. This codes for CASLRLQGVKNQPQHF.

The chain carries TRBV5-6 and TRBJ1-1; D is perhaps TRBD1 (5 bases). Trimming removed 0 bases at V and 3 bases at J, with 24 bases between. The CDR3 has 19 residues. CDR1 is SGHDT, CDR2 YYEEEE, per germline. The CDR3 spells CASSLVGVRAGHEDTEAFF. DNA for the CDR3: TGTGCCAGCAGCTTGGTGGGGGTCCGAGCGGGGCATGAGGACACTGAAGCTTTCTTT.

A few counts support this clonotype. The genes are TRBV12-3 or TRBV12-4 and TRBJ1-5; maybe TRBD1 (5 bases). Trimming stripped 6 bases from V and 1 base from J, with 7 bases between. The CDR3 loop spans 13 amino acids. The CDR3: CASRGESNQPQHF. The CDR3 region has the DNA TGTGCCAGCAGGGGGGAGAGCAATCAGCCCCAGCATTTT.

This clonotype was seen more than once but under ten times. The V call is TRBV12-3 or TRBV12-4, the J call TRBJ1-2; TRBD1 might be the D (5 bases). Trimming took 6 bases from V and 8 from J, leaving 19 bases between them. The CDR3 is 14 residues long. The CDR3 DNA is TGTGCCAGCAGCTCAACTCGGACCGGGGGAGGCTACACCTTC. Its protein is CASSSTRTGGGYTF.

This clonotype has a count of ten or more. J is TRBJ2-1 and V is TRBV3-1, with 10 bases lining up with TRBD2. The trim removed 5 bases at V and 13 bases at J, leaving 8 bases unmatched. This CDR3 region has 13 residues. Per germline, CDR1 LGHDT and CDR2 YNNKEL (reference sequence). CDR3 protein: CASSKGLAETQFF. The CDR3 DNA is TGTGCCAGCAGCAAAGGACTAGCGGAGACACAGTTCTTC.

The chain is built from TRBV20-1 and TRBJ1-1; 7 nucleotides align to TRBD1. V lost 3 bases, J lost 5 bases, and 6 bases stayed unmatched. This CDR3 spans 13 amino acids. Germline values: CDR1 DFQATT, CDR2 SNEGSKA (reference sequence). The CDR3 here is CSARARGGTEAFF. The CDR3 nucleotides read TGCAGTGCTAGGGCCAGGGGGGGGACTGAAGCTTTCTTT.